This entry is about one TCR beta chain. TCRdb's table, derived via immunoSEQ multiplex PCR, lists solely in-frame clones and lacks some. This table has about 190,000 clones, 84% appearing once. Between the trimmed V and J ends, which lost 5 bases and 0 bases, there was a span of 11 bases. This CDR3 is 14 amino acids long. CDR1 and CDR2 (germline): SGHKS, YYEKEE (reference sequence). This entry is derived from a study of blood T cell repertoires in COVID-19. The V call is TRBV5-5, the J call TRBJ1-1, with D tentatively TRBD1 (6 bases). Sequencing was done on a sample of peripheral blood. This sequence was found in a human donor in a cohort sampled during active COVID-19. CDR3 in amino acids: CASRRDTLNTEAFF. The CDR3 coding sequence is TGTGCCAGCAGGAGGGACACATTGAACACTGAAGCTTTCTTT. Using reference TRBV5-5 and TRBJ1-1 for the parts outside the CDR3, the full variable domain is DAGVTQSPTHLIKTRGQQVTLRCSPISGHKSVSWYQQVLGQGPQFIFQYYEKEERGRGNFPDRFSARQFPNYSSELNVNALLLGDSALYLCASRRDTLNTEAFFGQGTRLTVV.